A single sample gave rise to the 21 T cell receptor beta chains below, sequenced in a study of T cell responses to AZD1222 COVID-19 vaccine. Data came from immunoSEQ multiplex PCR; TCRdb stores just in-frame clones and leaves some out. The sample has approximately 52,000 clones, roughly 89% seen once. This specimen consisted of peripheral blood, obtained 28 days after the second AZD1222 dose. The receptors stem from an adult who received the AZD1222 COVID-19 vaccine.

This clone was detected only once. This chain uses TRBV6-5 with TRBJ1-2; D not certain. Germline V lookup: CDR1 MNHEY, CDR2 SVGAGI. V dropped 2 bases and J dropped 4 bases, with 11 bases sitting between them. This CDR3 has 14 amino acids. The CDR3 region is CASSYRQEGYGYTF. The CDR3 DNA reads as TGTGCCAGCAGTTACCGCCAGGAGGGCTATGGCTACACCTTC.

V and J are TRBV19 and TRBJ1-4; no firm D call. The V and J ends lost 10 bases and 0 bases respectively, with 9 bases between them. CDR1 and CDR2 from the germline V gene are LNHDA and SQIVND (reference sequence). This CDR3 has 13 amino acids. The DNA of the CDR3 is TGTGCCACCCATAGCACAACTAATGAAAAACTGTTTTTT. It translates to CATHSTTNEKLFF.

The chain has TRBV7-2 and TRBJ1-2; D gene uncertain. The CDR3 is made up of 12 amino acids. The germline CDR1 and CDR2 sequences are SGHTA and FQGNSA. Trimming shortened V by 5 bases and J by 4 bases, and 8 bases separated the two germline ends. This CDR3 reads CASSAHSYGYTF. CDR3 bases: TGTGCCAGCAGCGCTCACAGCTATGGCTACACCTTC.

Points on this clone: This same CDR3 is encoded by further DNA sequences in the sample. This chain links TRBV7-9 with TRBJ2-2; 7 nucleotides match TRBD1. J gave up 0 bases and V 1 base, and 2 bases lay outside the gene matches. The CDR3 contains 16 residues. Germline V gene sequence: CDR1 SEHNR, CDR2 FQNEAQ (reference sequence). The chain's CDR3 is CASSLGQGANTGELFF. In DNA form, the CDR3 reads TGTGCCAGCAGCTTAGGACAGGGCGCGAACACCGGGGAGCTGTTTTTT.

DNA of the CDR3: TGCGCCAGCAGGGGCCGGGAGACCAACACTGAAGCTTTCTTT. This sequence encodes CASRGRETNTEAFF. The V gene is TRBV10-2, the J gene TRBJ1-1; D is ambiguous. There are 14 residues in the CDR3. CDR1 is WSHSY and CDR2 is SAAADI in the germline V gene. V was trimmed by 6 bases and J by 2 bases, leaving 13 bases between them.

This chain uses TRBV18 with TRBJ1-6; D unclear. V was clipped by 5 bases and J by 0 bases, with 5 bases between them. CDR1 and CDR2 from the germline V gene are KGHSH and LQKENI. The CDR3 is 14 residues long. CDR3 amino acids: CASSESSYNSPLHF. DNA for the CDR3: TGTGCCAGCTCAGAGAGCTCCTATAATTCACCCCTCCACTTT. The whole variable domain, remainder taken from reference TRBV18 and TRBJ1-6, is NAGVMQNPRHLVRRRGQEARLRCSPMKGHSHVYWYRQLPEEGLKFMVYLQKENIIDESGMPKERFSAEFPKEGPSILRIQQVVRGDSAAYFCASSESSYNSPLHFGNGTRLTVT.

The gene calls are TRBV5-6 and TRBJ2-7; D remains ambiguous. With 4 bases removed from V and 0 bases from J, the gap between germline ends came to 14 bases. In germline, CDR1 is SGHDT, CDR2 YYEEEE. This CDR3 has 15 residues. The CDR3 is CASSPPWRGSYEQYF. The CDR3 nucleotides are TGTGCCAGCAGCCCCCCCTGGCGAGGCTCCTACGAGCAGTACTTC.

The rearrangement uses TRBV19 and TRBJ1-2; 9 nucleotides line up with TRBD1. There are 13 residues in the CDR3. Germline V lookup: CDR1 LNHDA, CDR2 SQIVND (reference sequence). With 7 bases clipped from V and 6 bases from J, the junction kept 6 bases outside the gene matches. CDR3 nucleotides: TGTGCCAGTATGGACAGGGGAAGTAATGGCTACACCTTC. This sequence encodes CASMDRGSNGYTF.

V usage is TRBV10-2 and J usage is TRBJ2-1; D is uncertain. The CDR3 is 13 amino acids. Germline-derived CDR1 and CDR2 are WSHSY and SAAADI. Trimming stripped 2 bases from V and 6 bases from J, with 8 bases between. DNA of the CDR3: TGCGCCAGCAGTGAGCACAGCCCCAATGAGCAGTTCTTC. This sequence encodes CASSEHSPNEQFF.

This sequence joins TRBV6-5 and TRBJ2-4, with 8 bases aligning to TRBD1. V dropped 0 bases and J dropped 1; count of bases not matched to a gene: 2. CDR3 size: 16 residues. Germline values: CDR1 MNHEY, CDR2 SVGAGI. CDR3: CASSYSQGAAKNIQYF. The CDR3 coding sequence is TGTGCCAGCAGTTACTCCCAGGGGGCGGCCAAAAACATTCAGTACTTC.

The rearrangement joins TRBV2 to TRBJ2-7; D assignment may be TRBD1 or TRBD2 (6 bases each). V lost 4 bases to trimming and J lost 4 bases, with 11 bases between them. The CDR3 length is 13 residues. Germline lookup yields CDR1 SNHLY and CDR2 FYNNEI. The CDR3 loop reads CASSGGARYEQYF. The CDR3 bases are TGTGCCAGCAGTGGGGGGGCCCGGTACGAGCAGTACTTC.

The chain links TRBV28 to TRBJ1-2, with D maybe TRBD1 (6 bases). This CDR3 comprises 12 residues. The germline V gene encodes CDR1 MDHEN and CDR2 SYDVKM. Trimming took 5 bases from V and 3 from J, leaving 7 bases between them. CDR3 in amino acids: CASSPGDYGYTF. Here the CDR3 DNA reads TGTGCCAGCAGTCCAGGGGACTATGGCTACACCTTC.

The V and J genes are TRBV6-5 and TRBJ1-1; no reliable D call. The V gene lost 0 bases and the J gene lost 9 bases, with 11 bases spanning the gap. The CDR3 is made up of 13 amino acids. Germline loops: CDR1 MNHEY, CDR2 SVGAGI. CDR3 DNA: TGTGCCAGCAGTTACTCCCCAGTCATCCAAGCTTTCTTT. This codes for CASSYSPVIQAFF.

This clone is a singleton in its sample. The rearrangement links TRBV25-1 to TRBJ1-6; weak D call: TRBD1 (5 bases). The germline CDR1 and CDR2 sequences are MGHDK and SYGVNS. The CDR3 has 14 residues. Trimming removed 1 base at V and 9 bases at J, with 10 bases between. DNA of the CDR3: TGTGCCAGCAGTGAATGGGGGGAGGGTTCACCCCTCCACTTT. Residues: CASSEWGEGSPLHF.

The rearrangement links TRBV20-1 to TRBJ2-7; 7 nucleotides match TRBD2. In germline, CDR1 is DFQATT, CDR2 SNEGSKA (reference sequence). The CDR3 contains 11 residues. The CDR3 sequence is CSLADSYEQYF. The CDR3 coding sequence is TGCAGCCTAGCGGACTCCTACGAGCAGTACTTC.

The chain combines TRBV10-1 with TRBJ2-4; D may be TRBD2 (5 bases). In germline, CDR1 is WNHNN, CDR2 SYGVQD (reference sequence). The CDR3 has 17 amino acids. V lost 0 bases, J lost 1 base, and 13 bases lay in between. In DNA form, the CDR3 reads TGCGCCAGCAGTGAGTCCGTGCGGGTTGGGGCCAAAAACATTCAGTACTTC. Translated, it gives CASSESVRVGAKNIQYF.

This chain connects TRBV6-5 to TRBJ1-5, with unresolved D. The germline V gene encodes CDR1 MNHEY and CDR2 SVGAGI. This CDR3 is built from 14 residues. The germline V and J ends were trimmed by 8 bases and 0 bases, with 11 bases remaining between them. The CDR3 spells CASGGVYSNQPQHF. CDR3 nucleotide sequence: TGTGCCAGCGGCGGAGTTTATAGCAATCAGCCCCAGCATTTT.

The rearrangement links TRBV5-1 to TRBJ2-7, with D tentatively TRBD2 (6 bases). V lost 0 bases to trimming and J lost 4 bases, with 11 bases between them. CDR1 and CDR2 (germline): SGHRS, YFSETQ. This CDR3 region has 14 residues. CDR3 sequence (DNA): TGCGCCAGCAGCTTGGGGAGTGGGGGGTACGAGCAGTACTTC. This codes for CASSLGSGGYEQYF. Filled out from reference TRBV5-1 and TRBJ2-7, the complete variable domain reads KAGVTQTPRYLIKTRGQQVTLSCSPISGHRSVSWYQQTPGQGLQFLFEYFSETQRNKGNFPGRFSGRQFSNSRSEMNVSTLELGDSALYLCASSLGSGGYEQYFGPGTRLTVT.

This clone has just a few counts. V and J are TRBV3-1 (or the pseudogene TRBV3-2) and TRBJ1-1; 8 bases fit TRBD1. The CDR3 runs 14 residues. Germline values: CDR1 LGHDT, CDR2 YNNKEL (reference sequence). Trimming at V came to 6 bases and at J to 1 base, leaving 4 bases not matched to a gene. CDR3: CASRMTGANTEAFF. CDR3 bases: TGTGCCAGCAGGATGACAGGGGCGAACACTGAAGCTTTCTTT.

Sample share makes this clone medium-sized. This chain links TRBV7-2 with TRBJ1-3; D unclear. Germline lookup yields CDR1 SGHTA and CDR2 FQGNSA. The CDR3 sequence is 14 residues long. Trimming cost V 1 base and J 2 bases, with 6 bases left between them. The CDR3 coding sequence is TGTGCCAGCAGCTTAGTTGGAGCTGGAAACACCATATATTTT. Translated, it gives CASSLVGAGNTIYF.

The rearrangement links TRBV3-1 (or the pseudogene TRBV3-2) to TRBJ2-4; 12 nucleotides agree with TRBD2. The CDR3 loop spans 15 amino acids. V lost 0 bases, J lost 7 bases, and 1 base stayed unmatched. Looked up from germline, CDR1 is LGHDT and CDR2 is YNNKEL (reference sequence). CDR3 sequence: CASSQDLAGGNIQYF. In DNA, the CDR3 is TGTGCCAGCAGCCAAGATCTAGCGGGAGGGAACATTCAGTACTTC.